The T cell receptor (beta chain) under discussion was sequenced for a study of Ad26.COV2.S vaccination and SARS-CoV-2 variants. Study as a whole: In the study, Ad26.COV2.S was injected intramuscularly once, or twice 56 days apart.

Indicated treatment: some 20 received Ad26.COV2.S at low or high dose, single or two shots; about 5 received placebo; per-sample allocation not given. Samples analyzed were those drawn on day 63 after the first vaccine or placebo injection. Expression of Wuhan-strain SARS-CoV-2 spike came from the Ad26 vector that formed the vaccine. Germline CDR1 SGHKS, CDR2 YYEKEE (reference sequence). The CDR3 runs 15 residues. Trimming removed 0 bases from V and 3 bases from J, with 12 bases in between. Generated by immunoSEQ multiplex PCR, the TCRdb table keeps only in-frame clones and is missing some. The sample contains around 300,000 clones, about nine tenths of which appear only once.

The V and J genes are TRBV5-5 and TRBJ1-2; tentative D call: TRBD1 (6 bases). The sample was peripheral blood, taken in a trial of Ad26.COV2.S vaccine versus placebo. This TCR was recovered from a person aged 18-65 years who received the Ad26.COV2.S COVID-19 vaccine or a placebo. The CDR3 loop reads CASSLGQVRDYGYTF. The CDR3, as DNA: TGTGCCAGCAGCTTGGGACAGGTTAGGGACTATGGCTACACCTTC.